This T cell receptor beta chain was recovered during a study of chemoradiotherapy in HPV16-positive cancers. Background on the study: A couple of HPV16-positive patients' cells yielded candidate HPV-specific clones and common motifs.

To note about this clone: The antigen is unknown.

The CDR3 spans 15 residues. V shed 5 bases and J shed 3 bases, with 17 bases lying between them. Germline V gene sequence: CDR1 SEHNR, CDR2 FQNEAQ (reference sequence). Using immunoSEQ multiplex PCR, the repertoire was profiled, and TCRdb retains in-frame clones only, with some absent. The sample carries roughly 25,000 clones, roughly 84% recorded once. Whole-study findings and limits: During treatment, candidate HPV-specific clones and E7-related motifs expanded in tumor.

Repertoires were sampled repeatedly during chemoradiotherapy. Sequenced here: blood, sampled from a patient who underwent chemoradiotherapy. V and J are TRBV7-9 and TRBJ2-7; D may correspond to TRBD1 or TRBD2 (5 bases each). This receptor was obtained from a human donor with HPV-associated anogenital cancer. The CDR3: CASSGLRGTDYEQYF. The CDR3 nucleotides read TGTGCCAGCAGCGGCCTCAGAGGGACGGACTACGAGCAGTACTTC.